These 13 T cell receptor beta chains were all obtained from the same sample, sequenced in a study of identifying expanded T cells in peripheral blood. Sequencing was performed with immunoSEQ multiplex PCR; in TCRdb, only in-frame clones are kept and a portion is missing. The sample carries some 78,000 clones, 88% recorded once. Sequencing was done on a sample of blood. The receptors come from a person aged 18 to 70 in good health.

In its sample, this clone was seen a few times. The rearrangement joins TRBV7-7 to TRBJ2-5; TRBD1 might be the D (6 bases). Trimming shortened V by 3 bases and J by 1 base, and 6 bases separated the two germline ends. Germline CDR1 is SSHAT and CDR2 is FNYEAQ (reference sequence). The CDR3 is made up of 13 amino acids. CDR3 protein: CASSLGAQETQYF. For the CDR3, the DNA is TGTGCCAGCAGCTTGGGGGCCCAAGAGACCCAGTACTTC. Drawing the rest from reference TRBV7-7 and TRBJ2-5, the complete variable domain is GAGVSQSPRYKVTKRGQDVTLRCDPISSHATLYWYQQALGQGPEFLTYFNYEAQPDKSGLPSDRFSAERPEGSISTLTIQRTEQRDSAMYRCASSLGAQETQYFGPGTRLLVL.

The rearrangement joins TRBV6-6 to TRBJ2-7; 12 nucleotides align to TRBD1. CDR1 and CDR2 (germline): MNHNY, SVGAGI (reference sequence). CDR3 size: 14 residues. V was pared by 5 bases and J by 4 bases, with 3 bases of the junction left unmatched. CDR3 amino acids: CASSPGQGAYEQYF. For the CDR3, the DNA is TGTGCCAGCAGTCCGGGACAGGGGGCGTACGAGCAGTACTTC.

CDR3 coding DNA: TGTGCCAGCAGCTGGAATTGGCAGGCAGAGACCCAGTACTTC. It encodes CASSWNWQAETQYF. This chain links TRBV11-2 with TRBJ2-5; D ambiguous. Trimming pared 4 bases from V and 4 bases from J, leaving 13 bases between. Germline V gene data show CDR1 as SGHAT and CDR2 as FQNNGV. This CDR3 comprises 14 residues.

This rearrangement joins TRBV29-1 to TRBJ2-1, with TRBD1 matching 8 bases. CDR3 length: 15 residues. The germline V gene has CDR1 SQVTM and CDR2 ANQGSEA. J lost 8 bases, V lost 2 bases, and 11 bases had no gene match. CDR3 sequence: CSVERTGRGRDEQFF. DNA for the CDR3: TGCAGCGTTGAAAGGACAGGGCGTGGAAGGGATGAGCAGTTCTTC.

This sequence joins TRBV27 and TRBJ2-7; TRBD1 is a possible D gene (6 bases). Germline CDR1 reads MNHEY; CDR2 reads SMNVEV (reference sequence). Trimming took 2 bases from V and 7 from J, leaving 12 bases between them. This CDR3 is 13 amino acids long. The CDR3 region is CASSLTITGEQYF. The CDR3 region has the DNA TGTGCCAGCAGTTTAACCATTACAGGGGAGCAGTACTTC.

The chain has TRBV7-2 and TRBJ2-1; TRBD2 is a possible D gene (7 bases). The ends were cut back, 0 bases at V and 9 bases at J, with 12 bases in the middle. CDR1 is SGHTA and CDR2 is FQGNSA in the germline V gene. The CDR3 runs to 14 residues. CDR3 amino acids: CASSLAGGRIEQFF. CDR3 DNA: TGTGCCAGCAGCTTAGCGGGGGGGCGGATTGAGCAGTTCTTC. Using reference TRBV7-2 and TRBJ2-1 for the parts outside the CDR3, the full variable domain is GAGVSQSPSNKVTEKGKDVELRCDPISGHTALYWYRQSLGQGLEFLIYFQGNSAPDKSGLPSDRFSAERTGGSVSTLTIQRTQQEDSAVYLCASSLAGGRIEQFFGPGTRLTVL.

The chain combines TRBV7-9 with TRBJ2-3; 9 nucleotides match TRBD2. Germline CDR1 and CDR2: SEHNR and FQNEAQ (reference sequence). This CDR3 region has 16 residues. V lost 5 bases to trimming and J lost 6 bases; unmatched junction nucleotides: 12. The CDR3 sequence is CASSKRRGGSFDTQYF. The CDR3 nucleotides read TGTGCCAGCAGCAAAAGGCGGGGGGGTTCTTTCGATACGCAGTATTTT.

The rearrangement joins TRBV19 to TRBJ1-3, with D perhaps matching TRBD1 (5 bases). The V and J ends lost 6 bases and 1 base respectively, with 13 bases between them. Germline V lookup: CDR1 LNHDA, CDR2 SQIVND (reference sequence). The CDR3 is 15 residues long. The CDR3 loop reads CASSRGASSGNTIYF. The CDR3, as DNA: TGTGCCAGTAGCAGAGGGGCGAGTTCTGGAAACACCATATATTTT. The full variable domain, in which reference TRBV19 and TRBJ1-3 provide the parts outside the CDR3, is DGGITQSPKYLFRKEGQNVTLSCEQNLNHDAMYWYRQDPGQGLRLIYYSQIVNDFQKGDIAEGYSVSREKKESFPLTVTSAQKNPTAFYLCASSRGASSGNTIYFGEGSWLTVV.

In its sample, this clone was seen a few times. The genes are TRBV10-3 and TRBJ1-1; no reliable D call. Germline CDR1 is ENHRY and CDR2 is SYGVKD. The CDR3 covers 14 residues. Trimming took off 2 bases at V and 2 bases at J, with 9 bases between the two ends. CDR3 loop: CAISELVGNTEAFF. The DNA of the CDR3 is TGTGCCATCAGTGAGCTGGTCGGTAACACTGAAGCTTTCTTT.

This clone is deemed medium-sized. This chain joins TRBV5-1 and TRBJ1-5, with TRBD1 identical over 7 bases. Germline CDR1 is SGHRS and CDR2 is YFSETQ. V trimming: 0 bases; J trimming: 9 bases; junction bases outside the gene matches: 3. The CDR3 totals 13 residues. The CDR3 sequence is CASSLEGDRPQHF. The DNA for the CDR3 is TGCGCCAGCAGCTTGGAGGGGGACAGGCCCCAGCATTTT.

The chain recombines TRBV4-2 with TRBJ2-3; D is unresolved. Trimming stripped 0 bases from V and 6 bases from J, with 13 bases between. The CDR3 spans 15 residues. The germline V gene has CDR1 LGHNA and CDR2 YNFKEQ. The DNA of the CDR3 is TGTGCCAGCAGCCAAGATTACTCCCCGTCGGATACGCAGTATTTT. Its translation is CASSQDYSPSDTQYF.

In nucleotides, the CDR3 is TGTGCCAGCAGCGTGATGGGACAGGCAGCGAACACTGAAGCTTTCTTT. Amino acid sequence: CASSVMGQAANTEAFF. J is TRBJ1-1 and V is TRBV7-8, with 8 bases aligning to TRBD1. Losses at the gene ends were 5 bases for V and 1 base for J; bases not matched to a gene: 9. The CDR3 runs to 16 residues. Germline loops: CDR1 SGHVS, CDR2 FQNEAQ.

This chain links TRBV7-8 with TRBJ2-5; D gene uncertain. The CDR3 has 14 residues. V lost 5 bases, J lost 6 bases, and 16 bases lay in between. Germline assignment: CDR1 SGHVS and CDR2 FQNEAQ. Written as DNA, the CDR3 is TGTGCCAGCAGCCCCAGAACAGTTTTGAAGACCCAGTACTTC. It codes for CASSPRTVLKTQYF.